The 2 T cell receptor beta chains presented below share a single source sample, sequenced in a study of cytomegalovirus exposure and HLA in healthy donors. Assay used: immunoSEQ multiplex PCR; TCRdb lists only in-frame clones, some missing. The sample contains 130,000 or so clones, about 90% of which appear only once. Sequences were obtained from PBMCs. The receptors come from a young woman in good health and CMV-seronegative.

The chain joins TRBV5-4 to TRBJ2-7; D is possibly TRBD2 (5 bases). Germline-derived CDR1 and CDR2 are SGHNT and YYREEE (reference sequence). This CDR3 contains 14 residues. V dropped 3 bases and J dropped 3 bases, with 13 bases sitting between them. The CDR3 sequence: CASSSDRRGYEQYF. The CDR3 DNA reads TGTGCCAGCAGCTCGGACCGACGGGGCTACGAGCAGTACTTC. The whole variable domain, remainder taken from reference TRBV5-4 and TRBJ2-7, is ETGVTQSPTHLIKTRGQQVTLRCSSQSGHNTVSWYQQALGQGPQFIFQYYREEENGRGNFPPRFSGLQFPNYSSELNVNALELDDSALYLCASSSDRRGYEQYFGPGTRLTVT.

CDR3: CASSQTYNEQFF. As DNA, the CDR3 is TGCGCCAGCAGCCAAACATACAATGAGCAGTTCTTC. The chain joins TRBV4-1 to TRBJ2-1, with unresolved D. The germline V gene has CDR1 MGHRA and CDR2 YSYEKL. This CDR3 spans 12 amino acids. Trimming took off 2 bases at V and 4 bases at J, with 3 bases between the two ends.